This T cell receptor (beta chain) was obtained from a study of blood T cell repertoires in COVID-19 (dated by TCRdb to 2019 to 2021). Some background on the complete study: Collaborator samples came from the United States, Italy and Spain and covered acute and convalescent phases of COVID-19. HLA class I and class II types, where available, came from metadata supplied by the sample provider rather than from assay-based typing. Deeply sampled blood TCRbeta repertoires from subjects exposed to, actively infected with, or recovered from COVID-19 were included in the dataset. Samples were obtained from the ongoing ImmuneRACE study (first 160 participants) and from 1,254 subjects provided by 6 global collaborators. The material from the prospective study consisted of cDNA or gDNA derived from T cells, B-cell-depleted T cells, or PBMCs. The repertoires were released in a freely available public database intended as a resource for research on the immune response to SARS-CoV-2. Nearly every sample came with metadata listing a de-identified subject ID, COVID-19 status, age in years and sex. Overall study outcomes, separate from this receptor: The amount of clinical and demographic metadata varied by source and participant and was provided uncurated.

Remarks on this clone: The specificity of this receptor is unknown. No much larger clonotype is one base removed from it; base qualities were not supplied.

Here V drops 2 bases and J drops 6 bases, and the junction holds 11 bases not matched to any gene. Measured from the cysteine to the phenylalanine, the CDR3 is 15 residues long. Only the CDR3 portion is preserved as DNA: 45 bases, with reading frame beginning at the first base. As encoded in the germline V gene (reference sequence), CDR1 is GTSNPN while CDR2 is SVGIG. Whole blood was collected in K2EDTA tubes by collaborating institutions according to the institutions' own protocols. Collaborator samples were shipped for TCRbeta analysis as frozen whole blood, isolated PBMCs, or DNA extracted from either sample type. TCRbeta CDR3 regions were amplified from genomic DNA by means of the immunoSEQ Assay, a bias-controlled multiplex PCR. In the authors' own workflow: The number of nucleated cells in each sample was estimated by amplification of reference gene primers within the assay. Sequence reads were collapsed and filtered to measure the absolute abundance of every unique TCRbeta CDR3 rearrangement. For each sample, productive Simpson clonality was calculated as the square root of Simpson's diversity index over productive rearrangements. The immuneACCESS repertoire file appears here via TCRdb, limited to in-frame rearrangements. These files lack a portion of the clones; in checked studies, under half of the deficit traces to unresolved V genes, and the cause of the others is not known. V, J and clone size are those of that table, while D and trimming were read from the DNA. A total of under 200,000 clones appear in this sample, roughly 78% of them only once. In total, the top ten clones hold 5% to 8.5% of the sample.

Sequencing used peripheral blood. The chain couples TRBV30 to TRBJ2-3; TRBD2 aligns with 7 central bases. The receptor's source is a man in his 70s with active or convalescent COVID-19. The sequenced DNA: TGTGCCTGGAGTATGGGACTCCTGGGGGGGGATACGCAGTATTTT. This encodes CAWSMGLLGGDTQYF.